The 24 T cell receptor beta chains in this list originate from one sample, sequenced in a study of blood T cells in healthy people across ages. The use of a sample-barcoded 5' primer and a J-beta primer mix characterized a second PCR of 7 to 11 cycles. TCRdb reanalysed the 5' RACE reads using MiXCR and keeps one entry per CDR3 protein. The data contain more than 800,000 distinct CDR3 sequences, 25% to 30% of them singletons. The specimen was blood. The receptor set was obtained from a woman older than 75 in good health.

The V call is TRBV19, the J call TRBJ1-1; perhaps TRBD1 as D (5 bases). The CDR3 consists of 13 residues. Trimming shortened V by 5 bases and J by 3 bases, and 10 bases separated the two germline ends. Per the germline V gene, CDR1 is LNHDA and CDR2 is SQIVND (reference sequence). In DNA form, the CDR3 reads TGTGCCAGTAGTCCGGGGCAGCACACTGAAGCTTTCTTT. This gives the protein CASSPGQHTEAFF.

This clonotype was found a few times. This could be a read error, since a much larger clone is one nucleotide away. This chain links TRBV20-1 with TRBJ2-3, with D possibly TRBD1 on 6 matching bases. Germline assignment: CDR1 DFQATT and CDR2 SNEGSKA (reference sequence). Trimming removed 0 bases from V and 5 bases from J, with 12 bases in between. The CDR3 totals 14 residues. In DNA, the CDR3 is TGCAGTGCTAGAGATTCAAGGGGGAGAGATACGCAGTATTTT. It is translated as CSARDSRGRDTQYF.

This chain links TRBV27 with TRBJ2-2, with D maybe TRBD2 (7 bases). The V gene's germline CDR1 is MNHEY and CDR2 SMNVEV (reference sequence). This CDR3 comprises 16 residues. Trimming took 3 bases from V and 4 from J, leaving 15 bases between them. The CDR3 here is CASSFGNGGRTGELFF. The CDR3 nucleotides are TGTGCCAGCAGTTTCGGAAACGGGGGGCGCACCGGGGAGCTGTTTTTT.

This clonotype occurred many times. CDR3 amino acids: CASSLEVRRTDTQYF. Here the CDR3 DNA reads TGTGCCAGCAGCTTGGAGGTTAGGCGGACAGATACGCAGTATTTT. The chain couples TRBV5-5 to TRBJ2-3; D gene uncertain. V lost 0 bases to trimming and J lost 3 bases, with 11 bases between them. From germline, CDR1 is SGHKS and CDR2 YYEKEE (reference sequence). The CDR3 is made up of 15 amino acids.

This clonotype was observed a few times. The rearrangement links TRBV24-1 to TRBJ1-2, with D possibly matching TRBD1 (5 bases). The CDR3 runs to 16 residues. Trimming took 3 bases from V and 5 from J, leaving 18 bases between them. The V gene's germline CDR1 is KGHDR and CDR2 SFDVKD. As DNA, the CDR3 is TGTGCCACCAGTGATAACTCCGGGACGCACCCTTATGGCTACACCTTC. Its protein is CATSDNSGTHPYGYTF.

V usage is TRBV24-1 and J usage is TRBJ2-1; 9 nucleotides align to TRBD2. V lost 7 bases, J lost 3 bases, and 3 bases stayed unmatched. Germline loops: CDR1 KGHDR, CDR2 SFDVKD. This CDR3 spans 14 amino acids. The CDR3 DNA reads TGTGCCACCAGAAGCGGGGGGAGCTACAATGAGCAGTTCTTC. Residues: CATRSGGSYNEQFF.

This clonotype was counted many times. The chain employs TRBV12-3 or TRBV12-4 and TRBJ2-6; 7 nucleotides agree with TRBD1. V gave up 6 bases and J gave up 0 bases; unmatched junction bases: 17. This CDR3 is built from 20 residues. The CDR3 protein is CASRPDYGTDRASGANVLTF. In nucleotides, the CDR3 is TGTGCCAGCAGACCAGACTACGGGACAGACCGAGCCTCTGGGGCCAACGTCCTGACTTTC.

This clonotype was seen ten or more times. The chain combines TRBV29-1 with TRBJ2-7; no clear D gene. The CDR3 has 12 amino acids. Trimming removed 4 bases at V and 0 bases at J, with 7 bases between. CDR1 is SQVTM, CDR2 ANQGSEA, per germline. The CDR3 loop reads CSVGRSSYEQYF. In nucleotides, the CDR3 is TGCAGCGTTGGAAGGAGCTCCTACGAGCAGTACTTC.

Many counts were recorded for this clonotype. With a much larger clone just one base away, this may be a read error. The chain joins TRBV5-1 to TRBJ2-1; D possibly corresponds to TRBD2 (6 bases). The DNA end is more similar to TRBJ2-7, so the J call may be wrong. The CDR3 sequence is 14 residues long. Germline V gene data show CDR1 as SGHRS and CDR2 as YFSETQ. The CDR3 region is CASRGSLGYNEQYF. The DNA for the CDR3 is TGCGCCAGCCGGGGGAGCCTAGGGTACAATGAGCAGTACTTC.

This clonotype was seen repeatedly, ten times or more. The V and J genes are TRBV20-1 and TRBJ2-1, with D perhaps TRBD2 (7 bases). Germline V gene sequence: CDR1 DFQATT, CDR2 SNEGSKA (reference sequence). Trimming took off 6 bases at V and 6 bases at J, with 21 bases between the two ends. The CDR3 covers 15 residues. CDR3: CSAPGASGRLNEQFF. The CDR3 DNA is TGCAGTGCCCCAGGGGCTAGCGGACGTCTCAATGAGCAGTTCTTC.

This clonotype was detected ten times or more. This chain uses TRBV29-1 with TRBJ1-5; the D gene is possibly TRBD1 (6 bases). Trimming left V 4 bases short and J 7 bases short, with 14 bases between. Germline CDR1 and CDR2: SQVTM and ANQGSEA. The CDR3 covers 13 residues. The CDR3 spells CSVVWGAGQPQHF. CDR3 bases: TGCAGCGTTGTCTGGGGGGCCGGGCAGCCCCAGCATTTT.

This chain uses TRBV7-3 with TRBJ1-1; no firm D call. V dropped 5 bases and J dropped 1 base, with 14 bases sitting between them. The CDR3 is made up of 15 amino acids. The germline V gene has CDR1 SGHTA and CDR2 FQGTGA. The CDR3 sequence is CASSQLSVGNTEAFF. In nucleotides, the CDR3 is TGTGCCAGCAGCCAACTTTCCGTTGGGAACACTGAAGCTTTCTTT.

The V gene is TRBV29-1, the J gene TRBJ2-3; perhaps TRBD2 as D (5 bases). The CDR3 runs 15 residues. Germline CDR1 reads SQVTM; CDR2 reads ANQGSEA. The V and J ends lost 0 bases and 3 bases respectively, with 13 bases between them. CDR3 sequence (DNA): TGCAGCGTTGAAGATTCGGGGTTTGGGACAGATACGCAGTATTTT. This translates into CSVEDSGFGTDTQYF.

The V gene is TRBV24-1, the J gene TRBJ2-2; TRBD1 is a possible D gene (5 bases). Trimming took 3 bases from V and 0 from J, leaving 7 bases between them. The V gene's germline CDR1 is KGHDR and CDR2 SFDVKD. The CDR3 is 15 residues long. In DNA form, the CDR3 reads TGTGCCACCAGTGATCCAGGGACGAACACCGGGGAGCTGTTTTTT. Protein sequence: CATSDPGTNTGELFF.

The sample holds a few counts of this clonotype. This chain links TRBV3-1 with TRBJ2-7, with D possibly matching TRBD2 (5 bases). The end of the DNA is better explained by TRBJ2-5, so the J call may be wrong. The CDR3 is 17 residues long. The germline gives CDR1 LGHDT, CDR2 YNNKEL (reference sequence). The CDR3 loop is CASSEDRNGVGGETQYF. The DNA of the CDR3 is TGTGCCAGCTCTGAGGATAGGAACGGGGTAGGCGGGGAGACCCAGTACTTC.

This clonotype was seen at least ten times. The chain uses TRBV20-1 and TRBJ2-1; D unclear. CDR1 is DFQATT and CDR2 is SNEGSKA in the germline V gene (reference sequence). Trimming left V 3 bases short and J 9 bases short, with 9 bases between. This CDR3 has 11 amino acids. CDR3 in DNA: TGCAGTGCTAGTCGTTCCGCTGAGCAGTTCTTC. Translation: CSASRSAEQFF.

This clonotype was detected a few times. The genes are TRBV28 and TRBJ2-1; 9 positions match TRBD2. The J segment lost 8 bases and the V segment lost 5 bases, leaving 13 bases of the junction unmatched. CDR1 and CDR2 from the germline V gene are MDHEN and SYDVKM. The CDR3 is 16 residues long. CDR3 loop: CASSPRQGGGAYEQFF. The DNA for the CDR3 is TGTGCCAGCAGTCCTCGGCAGGGCGGGGGGGCCTATGAGCAGTTCTTC.

Ten or more counts support this clonotype. The V and J genes are TRBV7-2 and TRBJ2-3; the match to TRBD1 covers 8 bases. Germline CDR1 SGHTA, CDR2 FQGNSA. Trimming removed 5 bases from V and 2 bases from J; junction bases left unmatched: 12. CDR3 length equals 17 residues. CDR3 coding DNA: TGTGCCAGCAGCCCCTCCCGAGGGACAGGCTTCACAGATACGCAGTATTTT. Amino acid sequence: CASSPSRGTGFTDTQYF.

This clonotype was detected ten times or more. This chain links TRBV6-1 with TRBJ2-4, with 8 bases identical to TRBD2. This CDR3 has 14 residues. Trimming cost V 7 bases and J 8 bases; bases outside gene matches: 10. Germline CDR1 and CDR2: MNHNS and SASEGT. The CDR3 sequence: CASTRDYGGDIQYF. The CDR3 coding sequence is TGTGCCAGCACCCGGGACTACGGGGGGGACATTCAGTACTTC.

Many counts were recorded for this clonotype. The chain carries TRBV11-2 and TRBJ2-7; D unresolved. Between the trimmed V and J ends, which lost 1 base and 4 bases, there was a span of 11 bases. Germline loops: CDR1 SGHAT, CDR2 FQNNGV. The CDR3 length is 14 residues. DNA for the CDR3: TGTGCCAGCAGCTTAGGACCGATACCTTACGAGCAGTACTTC. Translation: CASSLGPIPYEQYF.

V usage is TRBV2 and J usage is TRBJ1-5; D unresolved. The V end lost 4 bases, the J end lost 7 bases, and 5 bases lay between the germline ends. The CDR3 contains 11 residues. Germline-derived CDR1 and CDR2 are SNHLY and FYNNEI. The CDR3 sequence is CASSVGQPQHF. The DNA for the CDR3 is TGTGCCAGCAGTGTCGGGCAGCCCCAGCATTTT.

This clonotype was found once. A much larger clone is a single base away; this may be a read error. V and J are TRBV21-1 and TRBJ2-1; the D call TRBD1 from the table was never checked on the DNA. TRBV21-1 is shown as a pseudogene. The CDR3 covers 23 residues. This chain's CDR3 is CASSKAPTSGDECLEGSCNEQFF. CDR3 bases: TGTGCCAGCAGCAAAGCCCCTACTTCGGGGGACGAATGCCTCGAAGGCTCCTGCAATGAGCAGTTCTTC.

As to this clonotype: A much bigger clone sits one base away, suggesting this may be a read error. This sequence joins TRBV9 and TRBJ1-1; 7 bases fit TRBD1. This CDR3 has 14 amino acids. CDR1 SGDLS and CDR2 YYNGEE come from the germline V gene. In DNA, the CDR3 is TGTGCCAGCAGCGCGAAACAGGGGAACACTGGAGCTTTCTTT. Encoded protein: CASSAKQGNTGAFF.

This clonotype was found many times. J is TRBJ2-5 and V is TRBV15; no reliable D call. This CDR3 comprises 13 residues. V dropped 0 bases and J dropped 2 bases, with 4 bases sitting between them. CDR1 and CDR2 (germline): LNHNV, YYDKDF (reference sequence). CDR3 protein: CATSRDTQETQYF. The CDR3 bases are TGTGCCACCAGCAGAGATACTCAAGAGACCCAGTACTTC.